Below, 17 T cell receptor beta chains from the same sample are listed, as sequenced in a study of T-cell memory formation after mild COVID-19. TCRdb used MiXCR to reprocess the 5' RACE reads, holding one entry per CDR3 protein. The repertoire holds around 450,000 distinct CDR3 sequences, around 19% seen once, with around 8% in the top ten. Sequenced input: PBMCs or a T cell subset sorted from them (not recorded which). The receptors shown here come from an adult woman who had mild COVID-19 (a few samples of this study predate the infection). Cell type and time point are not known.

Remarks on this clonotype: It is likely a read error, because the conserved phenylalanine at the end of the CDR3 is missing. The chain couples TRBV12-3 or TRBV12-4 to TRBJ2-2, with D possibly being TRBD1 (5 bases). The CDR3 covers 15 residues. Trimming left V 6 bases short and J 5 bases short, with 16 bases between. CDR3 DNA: TGTGCCAGCAGACCCCGGGCAGGGAAGACCGGGGAGCTGTTTTGT. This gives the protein CASRPRAGKTGELFC.

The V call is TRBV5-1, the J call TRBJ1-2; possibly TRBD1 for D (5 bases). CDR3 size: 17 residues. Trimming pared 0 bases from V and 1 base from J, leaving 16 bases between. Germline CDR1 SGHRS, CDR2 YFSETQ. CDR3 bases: TGCGCCAGCAGCTTGGGGGACCCGCGCCTCTTTAACTATGGCTACACCTTC. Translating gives CASSLGDPRLFNYGYTF.

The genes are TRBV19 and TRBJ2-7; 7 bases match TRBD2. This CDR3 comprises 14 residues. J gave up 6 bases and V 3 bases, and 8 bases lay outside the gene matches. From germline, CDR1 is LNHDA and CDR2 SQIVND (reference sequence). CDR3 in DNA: TGTGCCAGTAGTATGGTGGGAGGGCCCCCCGAGCAGTACTTC. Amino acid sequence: CASSMVGGPPEQYF.

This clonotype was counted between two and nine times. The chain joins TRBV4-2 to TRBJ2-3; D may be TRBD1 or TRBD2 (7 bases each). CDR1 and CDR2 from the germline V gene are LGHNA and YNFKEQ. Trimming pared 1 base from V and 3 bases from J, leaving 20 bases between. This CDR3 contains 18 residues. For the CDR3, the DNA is TGTGCCAGCAGCCAAGGGAAGCAGGGGGGGGCAAATACAGATACGCAGTATTTT. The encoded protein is CASSQGKQGGANTDTQYF.

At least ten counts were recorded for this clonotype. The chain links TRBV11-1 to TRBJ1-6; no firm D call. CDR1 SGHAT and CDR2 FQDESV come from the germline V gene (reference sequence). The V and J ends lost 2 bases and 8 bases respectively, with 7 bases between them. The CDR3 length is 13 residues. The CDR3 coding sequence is TGTGCCAGCAGCTTAAAGATCGATTCACCCCTCCACTTT. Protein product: CASSLKIDSPLHF.

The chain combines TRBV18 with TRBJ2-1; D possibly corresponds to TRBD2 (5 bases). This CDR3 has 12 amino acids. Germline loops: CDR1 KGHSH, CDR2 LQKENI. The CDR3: CSRSGRGNEQFF. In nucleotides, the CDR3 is TGTTCCCGCAGCGGTCGGGGCAATGAGCAGTTCTTC.

DNA for the CDR3: TGCAGTGCTAGAGAAGCGGGCAGGGGAGTTGATGGCTACACCTTC. Protein sequence: CSAREAGRGVDGYTF. This chain joins TRBV20-1 and TRBJ1-2; possibly TRBD1 for D (6 bases). CDR1 is DFQATT and CDR2 is SNEGSKA in the germline V gene (reference sequence). Trimming pared 0 bases from V and 6 bases from J, leaving 17 bases between. This CDR3 is 15 amino acids long.

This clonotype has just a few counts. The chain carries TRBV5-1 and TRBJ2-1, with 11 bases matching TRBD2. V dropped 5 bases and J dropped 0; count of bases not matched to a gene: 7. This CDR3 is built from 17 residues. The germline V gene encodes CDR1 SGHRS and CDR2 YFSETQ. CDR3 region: CASRPRLAGSSYNEQFF. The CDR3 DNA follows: TGCGCCAGCAGACCCAGACTAGCGGGAAGCTCCTACAATGAGCAGTTCTTC.

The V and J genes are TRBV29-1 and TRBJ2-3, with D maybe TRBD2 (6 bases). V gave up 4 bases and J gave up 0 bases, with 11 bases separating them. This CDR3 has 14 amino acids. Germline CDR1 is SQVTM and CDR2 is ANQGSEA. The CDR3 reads CSVGQRVSTDTQYF. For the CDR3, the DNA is TGCAGCGTTGGCCAGCGGGTGAGCACAGATACGCAGTATTTT.

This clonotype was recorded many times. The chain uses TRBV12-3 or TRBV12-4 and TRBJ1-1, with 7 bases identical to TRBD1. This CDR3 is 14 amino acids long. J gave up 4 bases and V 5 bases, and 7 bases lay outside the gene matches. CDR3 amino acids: CASSNRGASTEAFF. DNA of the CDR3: TGTGCCAGCAGTAACAGGGGTGCGAGCACTGAAGCTTTCTTT.

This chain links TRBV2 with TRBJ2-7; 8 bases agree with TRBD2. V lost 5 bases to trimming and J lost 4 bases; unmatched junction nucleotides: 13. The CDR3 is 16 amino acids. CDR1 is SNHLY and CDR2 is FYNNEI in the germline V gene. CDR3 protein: CASSFSGGYPGYEQYF. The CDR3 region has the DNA TGTGCCAGCAGTTTCAGCGGGGGCTACCCGGGGTACGAGCAGTACTTC.

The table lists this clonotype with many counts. CDR3 in amino acids: CASSQDRGTDTQYF. The CDR3 DNA reads TGCGCCAGCAGCCAAGATCGGGGCACAGATACGCAGTATTTT. The chain has TRBV4-1 and TRBJ2-3; D uncertain. Trimming cost V 0 bases and J 1 base, with 5 bases left between them. Germline V CDR1 and CDR2: MGHRA, YSYEKL. CDR3 length: 14 amino acids.

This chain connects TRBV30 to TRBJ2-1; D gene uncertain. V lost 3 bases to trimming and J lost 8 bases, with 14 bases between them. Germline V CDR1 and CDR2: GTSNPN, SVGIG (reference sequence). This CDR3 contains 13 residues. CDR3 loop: CAWSRISVYEQFF. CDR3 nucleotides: TGTGCCTGGAGCCGAATCAGCGTTTATGAGCAGTTCTTC.

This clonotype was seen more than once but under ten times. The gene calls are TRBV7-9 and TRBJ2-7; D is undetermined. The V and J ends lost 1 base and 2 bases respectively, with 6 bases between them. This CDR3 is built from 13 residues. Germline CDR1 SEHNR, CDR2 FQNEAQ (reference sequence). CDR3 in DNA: TGTGCCAGCAGCTTAGAGGTAGCCTACGAGCAGTACTTC. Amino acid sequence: CASSLEVAYEQYF.

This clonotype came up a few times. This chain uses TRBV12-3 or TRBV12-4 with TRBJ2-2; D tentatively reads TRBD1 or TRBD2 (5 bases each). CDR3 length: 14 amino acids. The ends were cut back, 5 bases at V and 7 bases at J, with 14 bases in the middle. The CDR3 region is CASSPIEGFGELFF. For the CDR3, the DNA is TGTGCCAGCAGTCCGATAGAGGGGTTCGGGGAGCTGTTTTTT.

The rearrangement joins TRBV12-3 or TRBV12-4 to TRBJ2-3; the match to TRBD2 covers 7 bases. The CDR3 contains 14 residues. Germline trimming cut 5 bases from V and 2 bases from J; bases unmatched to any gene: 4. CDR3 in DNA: TGTGCCAGCAGTCCGCGGGAGTTCACAGATACGCAGTATTTT. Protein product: CASSPREFTDTQYF.

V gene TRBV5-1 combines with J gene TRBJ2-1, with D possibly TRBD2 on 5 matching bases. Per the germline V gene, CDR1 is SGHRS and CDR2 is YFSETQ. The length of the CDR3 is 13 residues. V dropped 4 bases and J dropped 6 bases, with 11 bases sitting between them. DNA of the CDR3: TGCGCCAGCAGCGCAGGCGCGGGCAATGAGCAGTTCTTC. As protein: CASSAGAGNEQFF.